This T cell receptor beta chain was identified during a study of T cell repertoires in cytomegalovirus infection. Whole-study context: The authors used CMV epitopes that were HLA-C-restricted (recently identified) and HLA-B-restricted (well studied). Public TCR beta signature analysis indicated the presence of both CMV infection and matching HLA type.

TCRdb re-analysed the reads in MiXCR, keeping a single row per CDR3 protein. The sample comprises 100,000 to 150,000 distinct CDR3 sequences, more than 30% of which are singletons, and roughly 58% rests with the top ten. Trimming shortened V by 1 base and J by 2 bases, and 12 bases separated the two germline ends. Germline CDR1 and CDR2: SGHVS and FNYEAQ. The CDR3 contains 16 residues. This clonotype was seen repeatedly, ten times or more. Its specificity is unknown. Here the sequenced sample was CD8+ T cells from cultured PBMCs, taken from culture after CMV antigen stimulation. The chain recombines TRBV7-6 with TRBJ1-3, with D tentatively TRBD1 (6 bases). The TCR originated in a human donor in good health (CMV status not recorded). Some clones in this sample may be carry-over from other donors' samples. The CDR3 DNA is TGTGCCAGCAGCTTAGGTGGGGGCCCGCCTGGAAACACCATATATTTT. Its translation is CASSLGGGPPGNTIYF.